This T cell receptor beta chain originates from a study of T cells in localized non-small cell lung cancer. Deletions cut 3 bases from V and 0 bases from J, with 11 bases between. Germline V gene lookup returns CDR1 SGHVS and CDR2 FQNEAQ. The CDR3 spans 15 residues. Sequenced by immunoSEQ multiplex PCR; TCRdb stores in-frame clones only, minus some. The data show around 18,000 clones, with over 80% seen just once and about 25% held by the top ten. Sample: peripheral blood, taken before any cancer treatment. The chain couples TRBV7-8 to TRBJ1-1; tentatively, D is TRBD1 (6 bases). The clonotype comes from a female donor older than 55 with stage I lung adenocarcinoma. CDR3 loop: CASSLGGGLNTEAFF. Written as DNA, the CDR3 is TGTGCCAGCAGCTTGGGGGGGGGCCTGAACACTGAAGCTTTCTTT.